This entry lists 10 T cell receptor beta chains sequenced from one sample in a study of shared clonotypes between healthy human individuals. Assay used: immunoSEQ multiplex PCR; TCRdb lists only in-frame clones, some missing. The sample lists 2 million to 2.5 million clones; 80% to 95% were seen once. The sequencing input was naive CD4+ T cells from PBMCs. Subset defined: CD45RA+ positively selected. The receptors stem from a man aged 18 to 29 in good health. Some clones in this sample may be carry-over from other donors' samples.

V is TRBV6-4 and J is TRBJ2-1; 10 bases line up with TRBD2. The CDR3 is made up of 17 amino acids. Looked up from germline, CDR1 is MRHNA and CDR2 is SNTAGT. V was clipped by 2 bases and J by 9 bases; unmatched bases: 13. The CDR3 loop is CASSDPRASGSGSEQFF. CDR3 coding DNA: TGTGCCAGCAGTGACCCGCGGGCTAGCGGGAGCGGGAGTGAGCAGTTCTTC.

The chain is built from TRBV27 and TRBJ1-4; 7 bases are shared with TRBD1. Germline V gene lookup returns CDR1 MNHEY and CDR2 SMNVEV (reference sequence). After removal of 6 bases from V and 4 bases from J, the junction contained 14 bases not matched to a gene. The CDR3 has 17 amino acids. The CDR3 region has the DNA TGTGCCAGCAGCTTTTATGGCGATCGGGACAGTAATGAAAAACTGTTTTTT. Protein product: CASSFYGDRDSNEKLFF.

This clone was counted once. The identical CDR3 is also encoded by other nucleotide sequences in the sample. This chain links TRBV18 with TRBJ2-5; no clear D. This CDR3 comprises 12 residues. Germline CDR1 is KGHSH and CDR2 is LQKENI. V was trimmed by 3 bases and J by 2 bases, leaving 4 bases between them. CDR3 sequence: CASSPKQETQYF. The CDR3, as DNA: TGTGCCAGCTCACCGAAACAAGAGACCCAGTACTTC.

The chain is built from TRBV9 and TRBJ2-5; D gene uncertain. Trimming stripped 0 bases from V and 5 bases from J, with 11 bases between. Germline CDR1 SGDLS, CDR2 YYNGEE. This CDR3 contains 14 residues. The CDR3 sequence is CASSVALFGETQYF. The CDR3 DNA sequence: TGTGCCAGCAGCGTAGCACTGTTTGGGGAGACCCAGTACTTC.

V gene TRBV11-2 combines with J gene TRBJ1-4; 10 positions agree with TRBD1. J lost 3 bases, V lost 5 bases, and 6 bases had no gene match. Germline V gives CDR1 SGHAT, CDR2 FQNNGV. The length of the CDR3 is 16 residues. CDR3 DNA: TGTGCCAGCAGCCCGGGACAGGGGTTAGCTAATGAAAAACTGTTTTTT. Its protein is CASSPGQGLANEKLFF.

The CDR3 DNA sequence: TGTGCCAGCATAAGGGACACTCTCCGGACTGAAGCTTTCTTT. Its protein is CASIRDTLRTEAFF. The V gene is TRBV6-1, the J gene TRBJ1-1, with D possibly TRBD1 on 6 matching bases. The germline V and J ends were trimmed by 7 bases and 5 bases, with 17 bases remaining between them. This CDR3 comprises 14 residues. Per the germline V gene, CDR1 is MNHNS and CDR2 is SASEGT.

The chain employs TRBV7-6 and TRBJ1-2; D gene unclear. The CDR3 spans 15 residues. The germline gives CDR1 SGHVS, CDR2 FNYEAQ. The V end lost 1 base, the J end lost 6 bases, and 15 bases lay between the germline ends. The CDR3 nucleotides read TGTGCCAGCAGCTTAGTGTCCAGCCCTTGGGATGGCTACACCTTC. Encoded protein: CASSLVSSPWDGYTF. Full variable domain (outside the CDR3, taken from reference TRBV7-6 and TRBJ1-2): GAGVSQSPRYKVTKRGQDVALRCDPISGHVSLYWYRQALGQGPEFLTYFNYEAQQDKSGLPNDRFSAERPEGSISTLTIQRTEQRDSAMYRCASSLVSSPWDGYTFGSGTRLTVV.

Worth noting for this clone: Other DNA variants within this sample encode the same CDR3. J is TRBJ2-5 and V is TRBV5-1, with 7 bases matching TRBD1. The CDR3 spans 12 residues. Germline values: CDR1 SGHRS, CDR2 YFSETQ. The J segment lost 4 bases and the V segment lost 3 bases, leaving 0 bases of the junction unmatched. This chain's CDR3 is CASSSGGETQYF. The CDR3 coding sequence is TGCGCCAGCAGCTCAGGGGGAGAGACCCAGTACTTC. Full variable domain (rest looked up from reference TRBV5-1 and TRBJ2-5): KAGVTQTPRYLIKTRGQQVTLSCSPISGHRSVSWYQQTPGQGLQFLFEYFSETQRNKGNFPGRFSGRQFSNSRSEMNVSTLELGDSALYLCASSSGGETQYFGPGTRLLVL.

The chain has TRBV7-2 and TRBJ2-5; TRBD2 matches at 10 bases. V was clipped by 0 bases and J by 5 bases; unmatched bases: 9. The germline V gene has CDR1 SGHTA and CDR2 FQGNSA. The CDR3 is made up of 17 amino acids. CDR3 sequence reads: CASSLARGAGGWETQYF. CDR3 nucleotide sequence: TGTGCCAGCAGCTTAGCGCGAGGAGCGGGAGGGTGGGAGACCCAGTACTTC.

V gene TRBV4-2 combines with J gene TRBJ1-3; D is unclear. The V and J ends lost 1 base and 5 bases respectively, with 6 bases between them. Germline V lookup: CDR1 LGHNA, CDR2 YNFKEQ. This CDR3 is built from 13 residues. The DNA for the CDR3 is TGTGCCAGCAGCCAAGCTGGCCGAAACACCATATATTTT. Translation gives CASSQAGRNTIYF.